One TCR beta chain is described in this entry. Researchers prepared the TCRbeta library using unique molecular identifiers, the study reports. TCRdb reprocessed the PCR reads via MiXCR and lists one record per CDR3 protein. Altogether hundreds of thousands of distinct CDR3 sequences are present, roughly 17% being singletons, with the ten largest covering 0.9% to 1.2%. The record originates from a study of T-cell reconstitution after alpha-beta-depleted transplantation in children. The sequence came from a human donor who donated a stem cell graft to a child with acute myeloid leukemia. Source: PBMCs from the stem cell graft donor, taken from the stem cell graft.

The CDR3 protein is CATSDPRGGQGISYGYTF. DNA of the CDR3: TGTGCCACCAGTGATCCGCGGGGGGGACAGGGAATCAGCTATGGCTACACCTTC. The rearrangement joins TRBV24-1 to TRBJ1-2, with 9 bases aligning to TRBD1. Looked up from germline, CDR1 is KGHDR and CDR2 is SFDVKD. CDR3 size: 18 residues. Germline trimming cut 3 bases from V and 4 bases from J; bases unmatched to any gene: 14.